This T cell receptor beta chain was obtained from a study of CD8+ T cells in alopecia areata. On the study more broadly: A regimen of oral tofacitinib, 5 to 10 mg twice daily, was given to treated patients.

Treatment described: oral pan-JAK inhibitor, 5-10 mg twice daily. Collected material from alopecia areata patients comprised lesional scalp punch biopsies and peripheral blood. A single count supports this clone. The antigen is undetermined. The CDR3 runs to 13 residues. V was trimmed by 6 bases and J by 0 bases, leaving 6 bases between them. The germline V gene encodes CDR1 WSHSY and CDR2 SAAADI. Regarding the study as a whole: Elevated clonality characterized lesional scalp relative to normal scalp, particularly in alopecia totalis/universalis. Clarity of TCR sharing across patients fell short of that in mice, possibly HLA-related.

RNA, once extracted, was reverse transcribed into cDNA for use as the sequencing template. Produced via immunoSEQ multiplex PCR; TCRdb's table is partial and in-frame only. This table has more than 85,000 clones, about 64% appearing once. The V call is TRBV10-2, the J call TRBJ1-5, with D hard to call. This material consisted of CD8+ T cells sorted from blood, taken at week 4, from a patient treated with tofacitinib. This TCR came from a human donor with alopecia areata. The chain's CDR3 is CASSQDSNQPQHF. The CDR3 DNA reads as TGCGCCAGCAGCCAGGATAGCAATCAGCCCCAGCATTTT.